This entry concerns a single T cell receptor (beta chain). Its antigen is unidentified. This entry belongs to a study of cytomegalovirus exposure and HLA in healthy donors. Notes on the study in general: Researchers reportedly found TCR beta sequences accurately predicted most subjects' HLA-A and HLA-B alleles. Cytomegalovirus association was assigned to more than 150 TCR beta chains.

At sampling all donors were nominally healthy, likely with unrecorded immune exposures. This PCR relied on a set of 60 Vbeta primers and 13 Jbeta primers. TCRdb keeps only in-frame clones here, not all; method: immunoSEQ multiplex PCR. The sample has tens of thousands of clones; 90% to 95% are singletons. This CDR3 comprises 14 residues. CDR1 is SGHVS and CDR2 is FNYEAQ in the germline V gene. The V gene end was trimmed by 4 bases and the J gene end by 4 bases; junction bases not matched to a gene: 5. This sequence originates from a woman younger than 30 in good health and CMV-seronegative. V and J are TRBV7-6 and TRBJ1-1; 8 bases match TRBD1. The sample was PBMCs. The CDR3, as DNA: TGTGCCAGCAGCTCGGGACAGGAGTTCACTGAAGCTTTCTTT. Translation gives CASSSGQEFTEAFF. Complete variable domain (other parts from reference TRBV7-6 and TRBJ1-1): GAGVSQSPRYKVTKRGQDVALRCDPISGHVSLYWYRQALGQGPEFLTYFNYEAQQDKSGLPNDRFSAERPEGSISTLTIQRTEQRDSAMYRCASSSGQEFTEAFFGQGTRLTVV.